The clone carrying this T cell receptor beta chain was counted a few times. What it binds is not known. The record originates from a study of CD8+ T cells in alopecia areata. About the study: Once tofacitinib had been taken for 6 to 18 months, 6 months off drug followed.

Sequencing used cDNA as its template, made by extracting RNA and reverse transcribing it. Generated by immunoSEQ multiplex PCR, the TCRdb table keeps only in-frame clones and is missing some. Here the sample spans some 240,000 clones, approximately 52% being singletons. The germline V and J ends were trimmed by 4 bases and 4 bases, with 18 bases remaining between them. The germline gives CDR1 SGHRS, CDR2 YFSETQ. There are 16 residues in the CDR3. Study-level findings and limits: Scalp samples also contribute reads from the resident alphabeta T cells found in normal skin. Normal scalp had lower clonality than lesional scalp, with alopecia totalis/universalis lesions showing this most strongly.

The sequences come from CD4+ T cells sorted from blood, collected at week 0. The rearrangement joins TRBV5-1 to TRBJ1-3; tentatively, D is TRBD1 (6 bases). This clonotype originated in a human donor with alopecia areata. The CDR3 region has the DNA TGCGCCAGCAGCCCAGGAGGGGGAGACACCGGAAACACCATATATTTT. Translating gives CASSPGGGDTGNTIYF. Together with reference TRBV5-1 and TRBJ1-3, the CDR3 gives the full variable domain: KAGVTQTPRYLIKTRGQQVTLSCSPISGHRSVSWYQQTPGQGLQFLFEYFSETQRNKGNFPGRFSGRQFSNSRSEMNVSTLELGDSALYLCASSPGGGDTGNTIYFGEGSWLTVV.